A selection of T cell receptor beta chains follows, all from one sample in a study of cytomegalovirus exposure and HLA in healthy donors. Data came from immunoSEQ multiplex PCR; TCRdb stores just in-frame clones and leaves some out. The table lists tens of thousands of clones, about 96% of them singletons. The sequenced sample was PBMCs. Receptors were obtained from a woman in her late teens or twenties in good health and CMV-seronegative. Both conserved end residues are part of each CDR3. A D gene is named only where the DNA matches it firmly. The size of a clone is reported for some rows only, either as once, few or many, or as a class for expanded clones.

clone_size	d_call	j_call	v_call	cdr3_length	cdr3_aa	cdr3_nt
.	TRBD2	TRBJ2-7	TRBV27	15	CASSPPPGTSGIKVF	TGTGCCAGCAGTCCCCCCCCGGGGACTAGCGGGATTAAGGTCTTC
.	TRBD1	TRBJ1-2	TRBV6-6	15	CASTHRDSRNYGYTF	TGTGCCAGCACCCACCGGGACAGCAGAAACTATGGCTACACCTTC
.	TRBD1	TRBJ1-1	TRBV5-1	18	CASSLAGPGTGWATEAFF	TGCGCCAGCAGCTTGGCAGGTCCCGGGACAGGGTGGGCCACTGAAGCTTTCTTT
.	.	TRBJ2-5	TRBV4-2	17	CASSQEGAGLYQETQYF	TGTGCCAGCAGCCAAGAAGGTGCGGGCCTATACCAAGAGACCCAGTACTTC
.	.	TRBJ1-1	TRBV30	13	CPEGVRGGTEAFF	TGTCCCGAGGGCGTTCGAGGGGGCACTGAAGCTTTCTTT
once	TRBD1	TRBJ1-2	TRBV6-5	14	CASTRTGGMYGYTF	TGTGCCAGCACCCGGACAGGGGGCATGTATGGCTACACCTTC
.	.	TRBJ1-1	TRBV5-1	14	CASSPGGMRTEAFF	TGCGCCAGCAGCCCGGGGGGGATGAGGACTGAAGCTTTCTTT
.	.	TRBJ1-4	TRBV5-1	16	CASSPGHLATNEKLFF	TGCGCCAGCAGCCCGGGACACCTGGCAACTAATGAAAAACTGTTTTTT
.	TRBD1	TRBJ1-1	TRBV28	15	CASSLGDRVGTEAFF	TGTGCCAGCAGTTTAGGGGACAGGGTAGGGACTGAAGCTTTCTTT
.	TRBD2	TRBJ2-7	TRBV28	15	CASRTSGGLLHEQYF	TGTGCCAGCAGGACTAGCGGGGGACTCCTCCACGAGCAGTACTTC
.	.	TRBJ1-1	TRBV4-3	13	CASSQASQNEAFF	TGCGCCAGCAGCCAAGCTAGTCAGAATGAAGCTTTCTTT
.	.	TRBJ2-7	TRBV5-8	13	CASSLRDISEQYF	TGTGCCAGCAGCCTCCGGGACATATCCGAGCAGTACTTC
.	.	TRBJ2-2	TRBV18	15	CASSAPGGSTGELFF	TGTGCCAGCTCAGCCCCGGGGGGCAGCACCGGGGAGCTGTTTTTT
.	.	TRBJ1-1	TRBV14	13	CASSQSRRTEAFF	TGTGCCAGCAGCCAAAGCAGGAGGACTGAAGCTTTCTTT
.	TRBD1	TRBJ2-7	TRBV5-4	16	CASSLGAGTGTNEQYF	TGTGCCAGCAGCTTGGGTGCGGGGACAGGGACAAACGAGCAGTACTTC
.	TRBD1	TRBJ1-5	TRBV4-1	17	CASSLQVDRADNQPQHF	TGCGCCAGCAGCCTACAAGTAGACAGGGCTGACAATCAGCCCCAGCATTTT
.	.	TRBJ2-7	TRBV30	13	CAWSAGLTYEQYF	TGTGCCTGGAGTGCTGGACTCACCTACGAGCAGTACTTC
.	TRBD2	TRBJ2-5	TRBV9	21	CASSVGPGGPAGAPHQETQYF	TGTGCCAGCAGCGTAGGCCCCGGGGGGCCAGCGGGAGCCCCCCACCAAGAGACCCAGTACTTC
.	TRBD1	TRBJ1-2	TRBV28	16	CASSPAPLRTGGGYTF	TGTGCCAGCAGTCCCGCGCCCCTAAGGACAGGGGGCGGCTACACCTTC
.	TRBD1	TRBJ2-3	TRBV4-3	15	CASSQRTGGTDTQYF	TGCGCCAGCAGCCAACGGACAGGGGGCACAGATACGCAGTATTTT
.	.	TRBJ2-3	TRBV6-5	15	CASSYSAGGEDTQYF	TGTGCCAGCAGTTACTCCGCTGGGGGCGAGGATACGCAGTATTTT
.	TRBD1	TRBJ2-3	TRBV27	18	CASSLSWTGPYRGDTQYF	TGTGCCAGCAGTTTATCCTGGACAGGTCCCTATAGGGGGGATACGCAGTATTTT
.	.	TRBJ1-3	TRBV27	14	CASSKQGSGNTIYF	TGTGCCAGCAGTAAACAGGGCTCTGGAAACACCATATATTTT
.	TRBD2	TRBJ2-7	TRBV13	15	CASSNQREGRYEQYF	TGTGCCAGCAGCAACCAGCGGGAGGGCCGGTACGAGCAGTACTTC
.	TRBD2	TRBJ2-1	TRBV5-4	16	CASSLSGGAPNGEQFF	TGTGCCAGCAGCCTGAGCGGGGGGGCCCCCAACGGTGAGCAGTTCTTC
.	TRBD1	TRBJ1-2	TRBV7-2	15	CASSLGGAGGLGYTF	TGTGCCAGCAGCTTAGGGGGGGCAGGGGGCTTGGGCTACACCTTC
.	.	TRBJ2-5	TRBV7-3	14	CASSPRGGRETQYF	TGTGCCAGCAGCCCCAGGGGTGGGAGAGAGACCCAGTACTTC
.	.	TRBJ2-5	TRBV2	17	CASRAAPGQRGQETQYF	TGTGCCAGCAGGGCCGCCCCGGGACAACGGGGCCAAGAGACCCAGTACTTC
.	TRBD2	TRBJ2-1	TRBV5-1	15	CASSPTSGRADEQFF	TGCGCCAGCAGCCCAACTAGCGGGAGGGCCGATGAGCAGTTCTTC
.	.	TRBJ2-3	TRBV2	13	CAGGPRPTDTQYF	TGTGCCGGCGGGCCGCGCCCCACAGATACGCAGTATTTT
.	.	TRBJ1-2	TRBV10-3	14	CAISERGGNYGYTF	TGTGCCATCAGTGAGCGGGGGGGGAACTATGGCTACACCTTC
.	.	TRBJ2-7	TRBV28	14	CASSFAGGWGEQYF	TGTGCCAGCAGTTTTGCTGGGGGGTGGGGCGAGCAGTACTTC
.	.	TRBJ1-1	TRBV29-1	13	CSGRPGYGTEAFF	TGCAGCGGCCGGCCGGGGTACGGCACTGAAGCTTTCTTT
.	.	TRBJ1-4	TRBV29-1	13	CSVEDPFGASITF	TGCAGCGTTGAAGACCCTTTTGGGGCATCCATCACTTTT
.	TRBD1	TRBJ2-7	TRBV10-3	16	CAIREELGDRGIGRYF	TGTGCCATCAGGGAAGAGCTAGGGGACAGGGGCATAGGGCGGTACTTC
.	TRBD1	TRBJ1-2	TRBV7-2	14	CASSLWGTDYGYTF	TGTGCCAGCAGCTTATGGGGGACAGACTATGGCTACACCTTC
.	TRBD1	TRBJ2-3	TRBV5-1	14	CASATGKVSDTQYF	TGCGCCAGCGCGACAGGGAAGGTTTCAGATACGCAGTATTTT
.	.	TRBJ2-1	TRBV29-1	14	CSVEEEFSPNEQFF	TGCAGCGTTGAAGAGGAATTTAGCCCCAATGAGCAGTTCTTC
.	.	TRBJ2-7	TRBV7-5	14	CARSPTVGPGEQYF	TGTGCCAGAAGCCCAACAGTTGGACCGGGGGAGCAGTACTTC
.	.	TRBJ1-2	TRBV5-1	15	CASSLGPEDTHGYTF	TGCGCCAGCAGCTTGGGCCCCGAGGACACCCATGGCTACACCTTC
once	.	TRBJ2-1	TRBV29-1	13	CSVAWAWYNEQFF	TGCAGCGTTGCATGGGCTTGGTACAATGAGCAGTTCTTC
.	TRBD1	TRBJ1-2	TRBV30	15	CAWSANRDRQYGYTF	TGTGCCTGGAGTGCAAACCGGGACAGGCAGTATGGCTACACCTTC
.	.	TRBJ2-7	TRBV28	14	CASSLSQGSYEQYF	TGTGCCAGCAGTTTATCCCAGGGGAGCTACGAGCAGTACTTC